These 22 T cell receptor beta chains came from one sample sequenced in a study of T cells in Graves' hyperthyroidism and ophthalmopathy. TCR beta CDR3 regions were amplified from RNA transcripts. TCR CDR3 underwent first-round RT-PCR with the HTBI primer set. MiXCR, run by TCRdb on the multiplex PCR reads, gives a single entry per CDR3 protein. The sample holds about 590,000 distinct CDR3 sequences, 12% to 15% seen once. Sequenced input: blood. All receptors derive from a young woman with Graves' ophthalmopathy.

The V and J genes are TRBV19 and TRBJ1-5; a weak D match, TRBD1 (5 bases). The CDR3 is 13 amino acids. The V gene's germline CDR1 is LNHDA and CDR2 SQIVND (reference sequence). The V end was cut by 4 bases, the J end by 6 bases, with 10 bases between. In nucleotides, the CDR3 is TGTGCCAGTAGTACACAGGACCGTCAGCCCCAGCATTTT. It yields the protein CASSTQDRQPQHF.

This clonotype was counted many times. This chain connects TRBV7-9 to TRBJ2-7; D unclear. This CDR3 comprises 12 residues. Germline lookup yields CDR1 SEHNR and CDR2 FQNEAQ (reference sequence). The V gene lost 5 bases and the J gene lost 4 bases, with 9 bases spanning the gap. DNA for the CDR3: TGTGCCAGCAGCCCATCCCCGTACGAGCAGTACTTC. Protein product: CASSPSPYEQYF. The full variable domain, in which reference TRBV7-9 and TRBJ2-7 provide the parts outside the CDR3, is DTGVSQNPRHKITKRGQNVTFRCDPISEHNRLYWYRQTLGQGPEFLTYFQNEAQLEKSRLLSDRFSAERPKGSFSTLEIQRTEQGDSAMYLCASSPSPYEQYFGPGTRLTVT.

This clonotype was counted many times. As DNA, the CDR3 is TGCAGTGCTAGAGAAGACAGGTCGAGCTCCTATAATTCACCCCTCCACTTT. This sequence encodes CSAREDRSSSYNSPLHF. The chain employs TRBV20-1 and TRBJ1-6, with a tentative D call TRBD1 (6 bases). V lost 0 bases and J lost 0, with 12 bases in between. The germline gives CDR1 DFQATT, CDR2 SNEGSKA (reference sequence). The CDR3 is 17 residues long.

The chain employs TRBV19 and TRBJ2-7; D not certain. Germline V gene lookup returns CDR1 LNHDA and CDR2 SQIVND (reference sequence). The CDR3 runs to 14 residues. V shed 6 bases and J shed 0 bases, with 12 bases lying between them. Here the CDR3 reads CASRNTESSYEQYF. The DNA of the CDR3 is TGTGCCAGTAGAAATACGGAGAGCTCCTACGAGCAGTACTTC.

V usage is TRBV7-9 and J usage is TRBJ1-4; 12 nucleotides align to TRBD1. V shed 6 bases, J shed 5 bases, and the junction held 10 bases outside the gene matches. The CDR3 is 17 residues long. The germline CDR1 and CDR2 sequences are SEHNR and FQNEAQ (reference sequence). Written as DNA, the CDR3 is TGTGCCAGCAGTCAAGGGACAGGGGGCTGGTTAAATGAAAAACTGTTTTTT. As protein: CASSQGTGGWLNEKLFF. Looking up the rest from reference TRBV7-9 and TRBJ1-4 gives the full variable domain: DTGVSQNPRHKITKRGQNVTFRCDPISEHNRLYWYRQTLGQGPEFLTYFQNEAQLEKSRLLSDRFSAERPKGSFSTLEIQRTEQGDSAMYLCASSQGTGGWLNEKLFFGSGTQLSVL.

This clonotype was picked up many times. The chain couples TRBV24-1 to TRBJ2-5, with a tentative D call TRBD2 (6 bases). Germline-derived CDR1 and CDR2 are KGHDR and SFDVKD. The V and J ends lost 9 bases and 2 bases respectively, with 24 bases between them. The length of the CDR3 is 17 residues. The CDR3 DNA reads TGTGCCACCGGCCACCGGGACGTCGGGACTTCTCAAGAGACCCAGTACTTC. Protein product: CATGHRDVGTSQETQYF.

The gene calls are TRBV20-1 and TRBJ2-1; 8 bases are shared with TRBD1. This CDR3 comprises 15 residues. The germline V gene encodes CDR1 DFQATT and CDR2 SNEGSKA (reference sequence). Germline trimming cut 0 bases from V and 8 bases from J; bases unmatched to any gene: 9. The DNA of the CDR3 is TGCAGTGCTAGAGATGGGCAGGGGGCCAGGGATGAGCAGTTCTTC. It yields the protein CSARDGQGARDEQFF.

This clonotype came up many times. This chain joins TRBV6-5 and TRBJ2-1; the match to TRBD2 covers 7 bases. CDR3 length equals 16 residues. The V gene end was trimmed by 0 bases and the J gene end by 5 bases; junction bases not matched to a gene: 7. CDR1 is MNHEY and CDR2 is SVGAGI in the germline V gene. This CDR3 is CASSYSAGVHDNEQFF. In DNA, the CDR3 is TGTGCCAGCAGTTACTCCGCGGGAGTGCACGACAATGAGCAGTTCTTC.

In its sample, this clonotype was seen a few times. A much more abundant neighbour one base away suggests this may be a read error. This rearrangement joins TRBV28 to TRBJ1-2; 8 bases fit TRBD1. In germline, CDR1 is MDHEN, CDR2 SYDVKM. This CDR3 is 15 amino acids long. Trimming at V came to 4 bases and at J to 4 bases, leaving 8 bases not matched to a gene. Here the CDR3 reads CASSSSRTGPYGYTF. CDR3 in DNA: TGTGCCAGCAGTTCCTCCAGGACAGGGCCCTATGGCTACACCTTC.

The genes are TRBV20-1 and TRBJ1-6, with D uncertain. Germline CDR1 and CDR2: DFQATT and SNEGSKA (reference sequence). V was pared by 0 bases and J by 3 bases, with 12 bases between. The CDR3 consists of 16 residues. The CDR3 sequence: CSARDRGRLYNSPLHF. DNA for the CDR3: TGCAGTGCTAGAGATCGTGGCAGGCTCTATAATTCACCCCTCCACTTT.

The chain employs TRBV28 and TRBJ2-3; 11 positions agree with TRBD2. Germline V gives CDR1 MDHEN, CDR2 SYDVKM. V lost 6 bases, J lost 4 bases, and 9 bases stayed unmatched. There are 16 residues in the CDR3. The CDR3 bases are TGTGCCAGCAGCCAAGAACTAGCGGGAGCGGCAGATACGCAGTATTTT. It codes for CASSQELAGAADTQYF.

This clonotype was found a few times. The genes are TRBV6-6 and TRBJ2-3; D may be TRBD2 (6 bases). CDR1 and CDR2 from the germline V gene are MNHNY and SVGAGI (reference sequence). The length of the CDR3 is 16 residues. Trimming shortened V by 0 bases and J by 5 bases, and 15 bases separated the two germline ends. The CDR3 protein is CASSYSAGTGEDTQYF. The CDR3 region has the DNA TGTGCCAGCAGTTACTCGGCCGGGACTGGGGAAGATACGCAGTATTTT.

This clonotype came up many times. This chain uses TRBV29-1 with TRBJ2-3; TRBD1 aligns across 12 bases. CDR3 length: 16 residues. CDR1 SQVTM and CDR2 ANQGSEA come from the germline V gene. J was trimmed by 1 base and V by 8 bases; bases with no gene match: 10. CDR3 coding DNA: TGCAGCTCCAAAGGGGACAGGGGGCTTGGCACAGATACGCAGTATTTT. Its translation: CSSKGDRGLGTDTQYF.

This clonotype was observed many times. The rearrangement joins TRBV20-1 to TRBJ1-2; D gene uncertain. V was trimmed by 1 base and J by 5 bases, leaving 11 bases between them. CDR1 is DFQATT, CDR2 SNEGSKA, per germline (reference sequence). The CDR3 length is 13 residues. CDR3 sequence reads: CSARAAGDYGYTF. Here the CDR3 DNA reads TGCAGTGCTAGAGCGGCCGGGGATTATGGCTACACCTTC.

In this sample, this clonotype turned up many times. V is TRBV5-8 and J is TRBJ1-1; D unresolved. Looked up from germline, CDR1 is SGHTS and CDR2 is YDEGEE. The CDR3 spans 17 residues. V was shortened by 3 bases and J by 3 bases, with 21 bases between the two germline ends. The DNA of the CDR3 is TGTGCCAGCAGCTCGCCTCGGAAAGGGCTCTGGCACACTGAAGCTTTCTTT. Amino acids: CASSSPRKGLWHTEAFF.

This rearrangement joins TRBV4-2 to TRBJ2-6; D tentatively fits TRBD1 or TRBD2 (5 bases each). The CDR3 contains 14 residues. The germline CDR1 and CDR2 sequences are LGHNA and YNFKEQ. V shed 1 base and J shed 9 bases, with 10 bases lying between them. The CDR3 here is CASSQVRGGNVLTF. CDR3 nucleotides: TGTGCCAGCAGCCAAGTGAGGGGCGGCAACGTCCTGACTTTC.

In its sample, this clonotype was seen many times. The CDR3 region has the DNA TGTGCCAGCAGTTTTTACAGGGGCAATCAGCCCCAGCATTTT. Translating it yields CASSFYRGNQPQHF. The V and J genes are TRBV28 and TRBJ1-5, with D possibly TRBD1 on 6 matching bases. V was pared by 3 bases and J by 2 bases, with 8 bases between. This CDR3 region has 14 residues. Per the germline V gene, CDR1 is MDHEN and CDR2 is SYDVKM.

This clonotype was recorded at least ten times. V usage is TRBV12-3 or TRBV12-4 and J usage is TRBJ2-3; 8 bases map to TRBD1. CDR3 length: 15 amino acids. Trimming took 7 bases from V and 5 from J; bases not matched to a gene: 11. The CDR3 reads CASNPSGGRVDTQYF. The CDR3 nucleotides are TGTGCCAGCAATCCTTCAGGGGGCCGGGTAGATACGCAGTATTTT.

This clonotype occurred many times. The chain carries TRBV30 and TRBJ2-2; no clear D. The CDR3 spans 12 residues. Germline V gene lookup returns CDR1 GTSNPN and CDR2 SVGIG (reference sequence). The V end was cut by 5 bases, the J end by 2 bases, with 6 bases between. CDR3 coding DNA: TGTGCCTGGGACCGAAACACCGGGGAGCTGTTTTTT. Its translation: CAWDRNTGELFF. Full variable domain (outside the CDR3, taken from reference TRBV30 and TRBJ2-2): SQTIHQWPATLVQPVGSPLSLECTVEGTSNPNLYWYRQAAGRGLQLLFYSVGIGQISSEVPQNLSASRPQDRQFILSSKKLLLSDSGFYLCAWDRNTGELFFGEGSRLTVL.

A few counts support this clonotype. The V and J genes are TRBV7-2 and TRBJ2-1, with 12 bases identical to TRBD2. Germline values: CDR1 SGHTA, CDR2 FQGNSA. The CDR3 has 14 residues. V was pared by 7 bases and J by 5 bases, with 3 bases of the junction left unmatched. The DNA for the CDR3 is TGTGCCAGCACATGGACTAGCGGGGACAATGAGCAGTTCTTC. It translates to CASTWTSGDNEQFF. The full variable domain, completed using reference TRBV7-2 and TRBJ2-1, is GAGVSQSPSNKVTEKGKDVELRCDPISGHTALYWYRQSLGQGLEFLIYFQGNSAPDKSGLPSDRFSAERTGGSVSTLTIQRTQQEDSAVYLCASTWTSGDNEQFFGPGTRLTVL.

The chain combines TRBV5-4 with TRBJ1-4; D is ambiguous. Trimming shortened V by 4 bases and J by 6 bases, and 10 bases separated the two germline ends. Germline V gives CDR1 SGHNT, CDR2 YYREEE (reference sequence). The CDR3 is 13 amino acids. The DNA of the CDR3 is TGTGCCAGCAGCCCCCAAGGAGATGAAAAACTGTTTTTT. This encodes CASSPQGDEKLFF.

The chain carries TRBV20-1 and TRBJ2-7, with 9 bases matching TRBD2. The end of the DNA fits TRBJ2-1 better, so the J call may be wrong. Per the germline V gene, CDR1 is DFQATT and CDR2 is SNEGSKA (reference sequence). The CDR3 extends over 16 amino acids. CDR3 region: CSASVGSGRPTYEQFF. The CDR3 coding sequence is TGCAGTGCTAGTGTGGGTAGCGGGAGACCCACCTACGAGCAGTTCTTC.